This T cell receptor (beta chain) derives from a study of cytomegalovirus exposure and HLA in healthy donors. PCR amplification relied on 60 Vbeta primers (plus 13 Jbeta primers). Sequenced by immunoSEQ multiplex PCR; TCRdb stores in-frame clones only, minus some. The sample lists about 100,000 clones; over 70% were seen once. The CDR3 has 15 residues. Trimming at V came to 2 bases and at J to 5 bases, leaving 7 bases not matched to a gene. Germline V gene lookup returns CDR1 SGHTA and CDR2 FQGNSA. The source is a man over 45 in good health and CMV-seronegative. The sample consisted of PBMCs. The chain uses TRBV7-2 and TRBJ2-5; TRBD2 matches at 8 bases. For the CDR3, the DNA is TGTGCCAGCAGCTTACAGGGACTAGTCGGCGAGACCCAGTACTTC. It translates to CASSLQGLVGETQYF. Supplemented by reference TRBV7-2 and TRBJ2-5, the full variable domain reads GAGVSQSPSNKVTEKGKDVELRCDPISGHTALYWYRQSLGQGLEFLIYFQGNSAPDKSGLPSDRFSAERTGGSVSTLTIQRTQQEDSAVYLCASSLQGLVGETQYFGPGTRLLVL.